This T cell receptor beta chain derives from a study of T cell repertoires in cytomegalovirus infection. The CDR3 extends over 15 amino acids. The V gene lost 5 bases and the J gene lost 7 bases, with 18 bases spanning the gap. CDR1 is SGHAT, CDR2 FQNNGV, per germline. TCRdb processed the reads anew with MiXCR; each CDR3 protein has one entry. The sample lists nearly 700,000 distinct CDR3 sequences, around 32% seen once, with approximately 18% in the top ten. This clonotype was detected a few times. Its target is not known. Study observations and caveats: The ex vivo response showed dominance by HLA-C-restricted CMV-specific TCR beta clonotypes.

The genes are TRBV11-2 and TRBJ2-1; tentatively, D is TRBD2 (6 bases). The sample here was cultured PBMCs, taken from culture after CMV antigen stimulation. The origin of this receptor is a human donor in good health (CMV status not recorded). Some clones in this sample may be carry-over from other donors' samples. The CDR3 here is CASSPRGGASNEQFF. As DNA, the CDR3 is TGTGCCAGCAGCCCAAGGGGCGGGGCTTCGAATGAGCAGTTCTTC.